These T cell receptor beta chains were read from a single sample in a study of blood T cell repertoires in COVID-19. The assay was immunoSEQ multiplex PCR, and TCRdb's table has in-frame clones only and misses some. The data contain some 250,000 clones, around 86% of them singletons. Sequenced sample: peripheral blood. Receptors originate from a man younger than 40 who had recovered from COVID-19. Each CDR3 is given with its conserved first and last residue. The D gene is left open where the match is weak. Only part of the rows carry a size: once, few, many, or a class if the clone is expanded.

D	V	J	size	CDR3	DNA
.	TRBV11-2	TRBJ1-2	.	CASSLEPGNNYGYTF	TGTGCCAGCAGCTTAGAGCCAGGGAACAACTATGGCTACACCTTC
.	TRBV7-2	TRBJ1-6	.	CASSPGDYNSPLHF	TGTGCCAGCAGCCCAGGGGATTATAATTCACCCCTCCACTTT
.	TRBV7-8	TRBJ2-5	.	CASSLGSGTRQETQYF	TGTGCCAGCAGCTTAGGGTCAGGGACAAGACAAGAGACCCAGTACTTC
.	TRBV28	TRBJ1-5	.	CASSLNQPQHF	TGTGCCAGCAGCCTAAATCAGCCCCAGCATTTT
.	TRBV23-1	TRBJ2-3	.	CASSREGDRTDTQYF	TGCGCCAGCAGTCGTGAGGGGGACCGCACAGATACGCAGTATTTT
.	TRBV20-1	TRBJ2-5	.	CSASLGQVGETQYF	TGCAGTGCTAGTCTTGGGCAGGTGGGAGAGACCCAGTACTTC
.	TRBV28	TRBJ1-1	.	CASSLDMNTEAFF	TGTGCCAGCAGTCTTGACATGAACACTGAAGCTTTCTTT
TRBD1	TRBV5-1	TRBJ2-2	.	CASSLGLPGQATGELFF	TGCGCCAGCAGCTTGGGGTTACCGGGACAGGCTACCGGGGAGCTGTTTTTT
TRBD2	TRBV2	TRBJ2-1	many	CASSVAGGYNEQFF	TGTGCCAGCAGTGTAGCGGGGGGGTACAATGAGCAGTTCTTC
.	TRBV28	TRBJ1-4	.	CASSEQAEKLFF	TGTGCCAGCAGTGAACAGGCAGAAAAACTGTTTTTT
TRBD1	TRBV9	TRBJ1-2	.	CASSVEDRGYGYTF	TGTGCCAGCAGCGTAGAGGACAGGGGCTATGGCTACACCTTC
.	TRBV6-5	TRBJ2-5	.	CASRDTWETQYF	TGTGCCAGCAGGGACACCTGGGAGACCCAGTACTTC
.	TRBV20-1	TRBJ1-1	.	CSAPGNTEAFF	TGCAGTGCTCCAGGGAACACTGAAGCTTTCTTT
.	TRBV7-9	TRBJ1-4	.	CASSVDGGSNEKLFF	TGTGCCAGCAGCGTAGACGGGGGATCTAATGAAAAACTGTTTTTT
.	TRBV7-3	TRBJ1-1	.	CASSPEPPSGAFF	TGTGCCAGCAGCCCCGAGCCCCCTAGTGGAGCTTTCTTT
TRBD2	TRBV11-1	TRBJ2-1	.	CASSLGGGALNEQFF	TGTGCCAGCAGCTTAGGCGGGGGGGCTTTGAATGAGCAGTTCTTC
.	TRBV28	TRBJ2-6	once	CASSTTGANVLTF	TGTGCCAGCAGTACAACTGGGGCCAACGTCCTGACTTTC
.	TRBV12-5	TRBJ2-1	.	CASGLFVAVTYNEQFF	TGTGCTAGTGGTTTGTTCGTAGCGGTGACGTACAATGAGCAGTTCTTC
.	TRBV5-8	TRBJ1-1	.	CASSLLRKMNTEAFF	TGTGCCAGCAGCTTGTTGAGGAAAATGAACACTGAAGCTTTCTTT
.	TRBV9	TRBJ1-1	.	CASSVDGGPNTEAFF	TGTGCCAGCAGCGTAGATGGAGGGCCAAACACTGAAGCTTTCTTT
TRBD1	TRBV5-1	TRBJ2-7	.	CASSLPGQVYEQYF	TGCGCCAGCAGCTTGCCGGGACAGGTCTACGAGCAGTACTTC
.	TRBV12-2	TRBJ2-2	many	CASRLGKTSGGASDTGELFF	TGTGCAAGTCGCTTAGGAAAGACTAGCGGGGGGGCCTCCGACACCGGGGAGCTGTTTTTT
.	TRBV12-3/TRBV12-4	TRBJ2-5	.	CASSFAGEETQYF	TGTGCCAGCAGTTTTGCAGGGGAAGAGACCCAGTACTTC
.	TRBV7-2	TRBJ1-5	.	CASSLDWRPQPQHF	TGTGCCAGCAGCTTAGATTGGCGGCCTCAGCCCCAGCATTTT
.	TRBV19	TRBJ1-2	.	CASSSGTPDYGYTF	TGTGCCAGTAGTTCCGGGACACCTGATTATGGCTACACCTTC
TRBD1	TRBV28	TRBJ2-1	.	CASWDSYNEQFF	TGTGCCAGCTGGGACAGCTACAATGAGCAGTTCTTC
TRBD1	TRBV27	TRBJ2-1	.	CASSTGTVNEQFF	TGTGCCAGCAGTACTGGGACAGTCAATGAGCAGTTCTTC
.	TRBV5-1	TRBJ2-5	.	CASSLGRVGQETQYF	TGCGCCAGCAGCTTGGGCCGGGTCGGGCAAGAGACCCAGTACTTC
TRBD1	TRBV29-1	TRBJ2-7	.	CSVLTAAGGSDEQYF	TGCAGCGTCCTAACGGCGGCAGGGGGCAGCGACGAGCAGTACTTC
.	TRBV3-1/TRBV3-2	TRBJ1-1	.	CASSQDRGNTEAFF	TGTGCCAGCAGCCAAGATCGAGGAAACACTGAAGCTTTCTTT
.	TRBV24-1	TRBJ1-3	.	CATSDGRGGGRSGNTIYF	TGTGCCACCAGTGATGGGCGCGGGGGAGGACGGTCCGGAAACACCATATATTTT
TRBD1	TRBV29-1	TRBJ1-2	.	CSVYRPDREHYGYTF	TGCAGCGTTTACCGCCCGGACAGGGAGCATTATGGCTACACCTTC
TRBD2	TRBV9	TRBJ2-1	once	CASSAGIAGGPYNEQFF	TGTGCCAGCAGCGCGGGGATAGCGGGGGGGCCCTACAATGAGCAGTTCTTC
TRBD1	TRBV3-1/TRBV3-2	TRBJ1-3	.	CASSQAGQGAGNTIYF	TGTGCCAGCAGCCAAGCAGGACAGGGGGCTGGAAACACCATATATTTT
.	TRBV15	TRBJ2-2	.	CATSRPEQASNTGELFF	TGTGCCACCAGCAGACCCGAACAGGCCTCGAACACCGGGGAGCTGTTTTTT
.	TRBV28	TRBJ1-4	.	CASSFPTKEKLFF	TGTGCCAGCAGTTTTCCTACGAAGGAAAAACTGTTTTTT
.	TRBV2	TRBJ1-5	.	CASSELRVNQPQHF	TGTGCCAGCAGTGAACTCAGGGTAAATCAGCCCCAGCATTTT
.	TRBV6-6	TRBJ1-1	few	CASSLNRATEAFF	TGTGCCAGCAGCCTCAACAGGGCCACTGAAGCTTTCTTT
TRBD1	TRBV2	TRBJ2-7	.	CASSWSTGGYEQYF	TGTGCCAGCAGCTGGTCGACAGGGGGTTACGAGCAGTACTTC
.	TRBV28	TRBJ1-6	.	CASTRNLDSPLHF	TGTGCCAGCACCAGGAATTTGGATTCACCCCTCCACTTT
.	TRBV20-1	TRBJ1-2	.	CSAAGVHGYTF	TGCAGTGCTGCAGGGGTACATGGCTACACCTTC
TRBD2	TRBV9	TRBJ2-3	.	CASSVGSSGGTQYF	TGTGCCAGCAGCGTAGGGTCTAGCGGGGGTACGCAGTATTTT
.	TRBV18	TRBJ2-5	.	CASSPGLGQETQYF	TGTGCCAGCTCACCGGGACTGGGACAAGAGACCCAGTACTTC